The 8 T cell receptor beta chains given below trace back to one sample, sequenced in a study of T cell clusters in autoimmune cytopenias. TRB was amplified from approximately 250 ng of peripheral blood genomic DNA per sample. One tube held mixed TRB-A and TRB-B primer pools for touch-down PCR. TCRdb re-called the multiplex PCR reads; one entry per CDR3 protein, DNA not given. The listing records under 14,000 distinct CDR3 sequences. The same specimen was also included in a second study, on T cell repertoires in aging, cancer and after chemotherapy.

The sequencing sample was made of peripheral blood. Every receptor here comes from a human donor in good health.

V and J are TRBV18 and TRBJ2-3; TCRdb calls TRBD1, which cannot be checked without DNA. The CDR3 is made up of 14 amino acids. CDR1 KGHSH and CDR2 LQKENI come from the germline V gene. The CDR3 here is CASSPGTAASTQYF.

The CDR3 sequence: CASSYEPVQPQHF. This sequence joins TRBV6-2 or TRBV6-3 and TRBJ1-5. Germline assignment: CDR1 MNHEY and CDR2 SVGEGT. The CDR3 sequence is 13 residues long.

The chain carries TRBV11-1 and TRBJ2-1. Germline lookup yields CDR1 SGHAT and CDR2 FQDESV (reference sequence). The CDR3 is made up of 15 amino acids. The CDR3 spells CASSFGLASHNEQFF.

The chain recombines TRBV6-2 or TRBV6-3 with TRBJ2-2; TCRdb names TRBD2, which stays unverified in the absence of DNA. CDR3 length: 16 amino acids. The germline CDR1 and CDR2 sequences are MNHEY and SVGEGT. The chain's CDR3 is CATSRSVAGITGELFF.

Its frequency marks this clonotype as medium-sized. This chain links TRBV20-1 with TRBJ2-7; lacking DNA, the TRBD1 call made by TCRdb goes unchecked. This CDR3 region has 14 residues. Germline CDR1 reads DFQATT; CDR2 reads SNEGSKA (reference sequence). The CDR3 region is CSARAPGQYHEQYF.

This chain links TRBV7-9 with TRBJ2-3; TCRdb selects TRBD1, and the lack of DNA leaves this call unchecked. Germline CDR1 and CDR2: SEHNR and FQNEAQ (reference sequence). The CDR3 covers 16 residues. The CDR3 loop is CASSPPGGVSTDTQYF.

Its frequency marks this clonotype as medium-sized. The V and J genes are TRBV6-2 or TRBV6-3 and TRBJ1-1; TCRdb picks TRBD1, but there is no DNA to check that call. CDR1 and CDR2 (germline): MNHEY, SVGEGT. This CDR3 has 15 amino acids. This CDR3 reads CASKSRGMWNTEAFF.

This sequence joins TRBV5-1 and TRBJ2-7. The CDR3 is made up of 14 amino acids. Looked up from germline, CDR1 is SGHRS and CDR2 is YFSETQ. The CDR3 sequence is CASSLAVRDYEQYF.